The entry that follows covers one T cell receptor (beta chain) sequence. Its target is unknown. These data belong to a study of T cells after posttransplantation cyclophosphamide. General observations from the study: Donor-recipient repertoire similarity was low at 1-2 months, rising over year one. After PTCy, TRB diversity resembled that of CNI/methotrexate controls. TRB overlap between skin or GI tissue T cells and blood was limited.

Sequencing was performed with immunoSEQ multiplex PCR; in TCRdb, only in-frame clones are kept and a portion is missing. The data show about 10,000 clones, more than 80% seen once. Cyclophosphamide on days +3 and +4 followed busulfan-fludarabine conditioning and a marrow graft. Trimming cost V 2 bases and J 2 bases; bases outside gene matches: 8. The CDR3 sequence is 17 residues long. Germline V gene lookup returns CDR1 MGHRA and CDR2 YSYEKL. The sample consisted of PBMCs, taken after allogeneic stem cell transplant with posttransplant cyclophosphamide. The clonotype was recovered from a female patient aged 45-60 years who received an allogeneic stem cell transplant from a related donor, was CMV-positive, and had no GVHD. Some T cells may have come from the graft donor. This chain joins TRBV4-1 and TRBJ2-1; 8 bases fit TRBD1. The CDR3 DNA is TGCGCCAGCAGCCAAACGGGACAGGCCACTCCCTACAATGAGCAGTTCTTC. Its translation is CASSQTGQATPYNEQFF.